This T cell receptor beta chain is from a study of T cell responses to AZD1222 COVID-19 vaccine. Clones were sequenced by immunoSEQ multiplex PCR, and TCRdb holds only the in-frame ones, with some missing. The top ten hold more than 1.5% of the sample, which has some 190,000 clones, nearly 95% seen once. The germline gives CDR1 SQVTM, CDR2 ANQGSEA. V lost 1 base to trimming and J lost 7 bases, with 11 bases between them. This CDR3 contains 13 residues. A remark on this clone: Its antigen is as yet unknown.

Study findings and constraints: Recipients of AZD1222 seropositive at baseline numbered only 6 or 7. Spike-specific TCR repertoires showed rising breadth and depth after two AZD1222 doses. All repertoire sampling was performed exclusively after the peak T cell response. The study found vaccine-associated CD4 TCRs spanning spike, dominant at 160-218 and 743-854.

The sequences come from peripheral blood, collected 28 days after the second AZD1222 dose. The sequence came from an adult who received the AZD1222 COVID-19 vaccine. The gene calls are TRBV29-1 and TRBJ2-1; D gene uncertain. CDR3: CSVEGMGTNEQFF. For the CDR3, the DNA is TGCAGCGTTGAAGGGATGGGTACAAATGAGCAGTTCTTC.